This record looks at one TCR beta chain sequence and its context. Its antigen is undetermined. The data originate from a study of cytomegalovirus exposure and HLA in healthy donors. Study-level results: Clusters of TCRs from the first cohort tended to co-occur in the 100 to 150 validation repertoires (as a later analysis found). Reportedly, diagnosis of cytomegalovirus status by the classifier showed high specificity and sensitivity.

V was clipped by 2 bases and J by 6 bases, with 10 bases between them. Germline values: CDR1 MNHEY, CDR2 SVGAGI. This CDR3 spans 13 amino acids. This table comes from immunoSEQ multiplex PCR, and its TCRdb copy is limited to in-frame clones, with some not included. This sample carries 200,000 to 250,000 clones, roughly 85% of them seen once, and the ten largest clones take 4.5% to 7%. Sequenced input: PBMCs. This receptor was identified in a woman aged 18-29 years in good health and CMV-seronegative. This sequence joins TRBV6-5 and TRBJ1-2, with D possibly TRBD1 on 5 matching bases. This chain's CDR3 is CASSYGGTNGYTF. In DNA form, the CDR3 reads TGTGCCAGCAGTTACGGCGGGACGAATGGCTACACCTTC.